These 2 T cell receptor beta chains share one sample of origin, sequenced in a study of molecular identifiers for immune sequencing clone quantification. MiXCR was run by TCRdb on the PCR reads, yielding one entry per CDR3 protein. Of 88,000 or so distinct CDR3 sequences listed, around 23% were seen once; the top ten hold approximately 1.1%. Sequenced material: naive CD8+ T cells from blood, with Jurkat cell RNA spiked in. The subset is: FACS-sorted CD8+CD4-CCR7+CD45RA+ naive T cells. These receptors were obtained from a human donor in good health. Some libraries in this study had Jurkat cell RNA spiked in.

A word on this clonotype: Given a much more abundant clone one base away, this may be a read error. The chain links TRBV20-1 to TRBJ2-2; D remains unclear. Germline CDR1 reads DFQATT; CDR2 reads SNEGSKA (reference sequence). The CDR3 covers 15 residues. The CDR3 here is CSAGDSLGDTGELFF. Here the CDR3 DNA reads TGCAGTGCTGGAGATTCCCTGGGTGACACCGGGGAGCTGTTTTTT.

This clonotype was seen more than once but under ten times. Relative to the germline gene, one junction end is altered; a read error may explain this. This CDR3 reads CANSPLVTGELFF. The CDR3, as DNA: TGTGCCAACAGCCCACTAGTTACCGGGGAGCTGTTTTTT. This sequence joins TRBV7-2 and TRBJ2-2; a weak D match, TRBD2 (5 bases). CDR1 is SGHTA and CDR2 is FQGNSA in the germline V gene. The CDR3 covers 13 residues.